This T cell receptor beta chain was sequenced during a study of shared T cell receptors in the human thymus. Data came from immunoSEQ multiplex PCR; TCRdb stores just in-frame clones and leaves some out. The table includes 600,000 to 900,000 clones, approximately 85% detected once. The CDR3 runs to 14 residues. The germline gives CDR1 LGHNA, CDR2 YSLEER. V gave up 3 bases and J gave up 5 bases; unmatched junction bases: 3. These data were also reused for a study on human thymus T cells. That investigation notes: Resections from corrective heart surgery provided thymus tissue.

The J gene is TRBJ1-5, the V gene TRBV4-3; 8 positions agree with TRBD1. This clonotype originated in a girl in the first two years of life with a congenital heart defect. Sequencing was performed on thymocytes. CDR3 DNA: TGCGCCAGCAGCCATTTGACAGGGGATCAGCCCCAGCATTTT. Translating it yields CASSHLTGDQPQHF.